This T cell receptor (beta chain) was identified during a study of shared clonotypes between healthy human individuals. As for this clone: Its target is not known.

Regarding the study as a whole: There were few donors, and this limited the genetic and exposure-history diversity represented.

Produced via immunoSEQ multiplex PCR; TCRdb's table is partial and in-frame only. The top ten hold 10% to 15% of the sample, which has roughly 490,000 clones, over 65% seen once. The sequence was collected from a woman between 35 and 50 years old in good health. Some clones in this sample may be carry-over from other donors' samples. The sequencing input was PBMCs.

CDR3 sequence (DNA): TGTGCCAGCACCCGGGACCCAGGCAATGAGCAGTTCTTC. Protein product: CASTRDPGNEQFF. The J gene is TRBJ2-1, the V gene TRBV9, with D perhaps matching TRBD1 or TRBD2 (5 bases each). Germline values: CDR1 SGDLS, CDR2 YYNGEE. V gave up 6 bases and J gave up 6 bases, with 13 bases separating them. The CDR3 sequence is 13 residues long.